These 28 T cell receptor beta chains were all obtained from the same sample, sequenced in a study of T cell repertoires in cytomegalovirus infection. TCRdb independently ran MiXCR on the reads; one entry per CDR3 protein. The table records 400,000 or so distinct CDR3 sequences, approximately 31% of them present only once. Source material: PBMCs. These receptor sequences come from a human donor in good health (CMV status not recorded). Some clones in this sample may be carry-over from other donors' samples.

This clonotype turned up a few times. The chain links TRBV20-1 to TRBJ2-7, with 10 bases fitting TRBD2. Per the germline V gene, CDR1 is DFQATT and CDR2 is SNEGSKA (reference sequence). The CDR3 loop spans 16 amino acids. Trimming took 0 bases from V and 4 from J; bases not matched to a gene: 9. The CDR3 spells CSARDRSKRGGYEQYF. CDR3 DNA sequence: TGCAGTGCTAGAGATCGGTCAAAGCGGGGGGGTTACGAGCAGTACTTC.

With regard to this clonotype: One end of the junction varies from germline; a read error may be responsible. This CDR3 reads CASSWAVRGLNTEAVF. DNA of the CDR3: TGTGCCAGCAGCTGGGCCGTACGGGGGTTGAACACTGAAGCTGTCTTT. The chain has TRBV7-2 and TRBJ1-1; the D gene is possibly TRBD1 (5 bases). Germline loops: CDR1 SGHTA, CDR2 FQGNSA. This CDR3 is 16 amino acids long.

This clonotype has at least ten counts. The rearrangement links TRBV10-3 to TRBJ2-1; D remains ambiguous. The CDR3 totals 13 residues. V was clipped by 4 bases and J by 0 bases, with 4 bases between them. Looked up from germline, CDR1 is ENHRY and CDR2 is SYGVKD. The CDR3 region has the DNA TGTGCCATCAGTGTTGGCTCCTACAATGAGCAGTTCTTC. It codes for CAISVGSYNEQFF.

Comments on this clonotype: A much larger clone differs by one base, so this may be a read error. The chain is built from TRBV7-2 and TRBJ1-3; D not certain. The V end lost 3 bases, the J end lost 11 bases, and 14 bases lay between the germline ends. The CDR3 has 13 residues. Per germline, CDR1 SGHTA and CDR2 FQGNSA. CDR3 loop: CASSFVGLNSIYF. The CDR3 nucleotides read TGTGCCAGCAGCTTTGTCGGGCTCAACTCCATATATTTT.

This chain links TRBV20-1 with TRBJ1-2, with 7 bases fitting TRBD1. Trimming took 6 bases from V and 8 from J; bases not matched to a gene: 9. The CDR3 is made up of 12 amino acids. CDR1 is DFQATT and CDR2 is SNEGSKA in the germline V gene (reference sequence). The CDR3 spells CSAATGEGGYTF. DNA of the CDR3: TGCAGTGCCGCAACAGGGGAGGGCGGCTACACCTTC.

This clonotype was seen repeatedly, ten times or more. This chain joins TRBV11-2 and TRBJ1-1; TRBD1 agrees at 8 bases. The CDR3 extends over 15 amino acids. Per the germline V gene, CDR1 is SGHAT and CDR2 is FQNNGV. V trimming: 5 bases; J trimming: 4 bases; junction bases outside the gene matches: 9. The DNA of the CDR3 is TGTGCCAGCAGCATCAGGGACAGGCCGATCACTGAAGCTTTCTTT. Its translation is CASSIRDRPITEAFF.

This clonotype was seen only a few times. V is TRBV6-5 and J is TRBJ1-1, with D unresolved. The CDR3 totals 13 residues. Germline V gene sequence: CDR1 MNHEY, CDR2 SVGAGI. V lost 0 bases and J 11 bases, leaving 13 bases between the germline ends. The CDR3 reads CASSYSSRVQAFF. CDR3 in DNA: TGTGCCAGCAGTTACTCGAGTAGGGTCCAGGCTTTCTTT.

This chain links TRBV11-3 with TRBJ2-3; weak D call: TRBD2 (6 bases). Germline assignment: CDR1 SGHNT and CDR2 YENEEA. The V end lost 6 bases, the J end lost 2 bases, and 15 bases lay between the germline ends. The CDR3 is 15 residues long. The CDR3 DNA follows: TGTGCCAGCAGTCCCGGGACTGAGTTCACAGATACGCAGTATTTT. Translating it yields CASSPGTEFTDTQYF.

The chain combines TRBV5-5 with TRBJ2-5, with 11 nucleotides matching TRBD2. The CDR3 sequence is 16 residues long. The germline gives CDR1 SGHKS, CDR2 YYEKEE (reference sequence). V gave up 2 bases and J gave up 3 bases; unmatched junction bases: 6. The CDR3 loop reads CASSFPLLAGEETQYF. CDR3 DNA: TGTGCCAGCAGCTTCCCACTACTAGCGGGGGAAGAGACCCAGTACTTC.

The CDR3 loop is CATSDYDSGSNQPQHF. The CDR3 DNA is TGTGCCACCAGTGATTATGACAGTGGAAGCAATCAGCCCCAGCATTTT. This chain connects TRBV24-1 to TRBJ1-5; a weak D match, TRBD1 (5 bases). The germline V gene encodes CDR1 KGHDR and CDR2 SFDVKD. The CDR3 is 16 residues long. V lost 2 bases to trimming and J lost 1 base, with 11 bases between them.

Regarding this clonotype: A much larger clone differs from this one at a single base, so this may be a read error. This chain uses TRBV7-6 with TRBJ2-2; 7 nucleotides agree with TRBD1. CDR1 and CDR2 from the germline V gene are SGHVS and FNYEAQ. Trimming cost V 5 bases and J 6 bases; bases outside gene matches: 9. The CDR3 length is 15 residues. CDR3 sequence: CASSQNKGAPGELFF. For the CDR3, the DNA is TGTGCCAGCAGCCAGAACAAGGGGGCCCCCGGGGAGCTGTTTTTT.

On this clonotype itself: A much larger clone differs from this one at a single base, so this may be a read error. The chain employs TRBV6-2 or TRBV6-3 and TRBJ2-3; 8 bases match TRBD2. Germline assignment: CDR1 MNHEY and CDR2 SVGEGT. V dropped 6 bases and J dropped 4; count of bases not matched to a gene: 9. The length of the CDR3 is 15 residues. The CDR3 sequence: CASRPGLENPDTQYF. The CDR3 DNA sequence: TGTGCCAGCAGGCCGGGACTAGAAAACCCAGATACGCAGTATTTT.

This clonotype turned up a few times. The rearrangement uses TRBV7-9 and TRBJ1-5, with a possible D match to TRBD1 (6 bases). Germline values: CDR1 SEHNR, CDR2 FQNEAQ (reference sequence). This CDR3 is built from 14 residues. V dropped 3 bases and J dropped 4 bases, with 10 bases sitting between them. The CDR3 region has the DNA TGTGCCAGCAGCTTGGGACACCCTAATCAGCCCCAGCATTTT. Its protein product is CASSLGHPNQPQHF.

A few counts support this clonotype. V and J are TRBV6-5 and TRBJ1-2; a weak D match, TRBD1 (6 bases). CDR3 length: 14 residues. Germline values: CDR1 MNHEY, CDR2 SVGAGI. Trimming cost V 0 bases and J 5 bases, with 10 bases left between them. The CDR3 protein is CASSYSGAGYGYTF. The CDR3 coding sequence is TGTGCCAGCAGTTACTCGGGGGCAGGGTATGGCTACACCTTC.

This chain uses TRBV27 with TRBJ1-6, with D unclear. The CDR3 is made up of 14 amino acids. Germline values: CDR1 MNHEY, CDR2 SMNVEV (reference sequence). Between the trimmed V and J ends, which lost 6 bases and 13 bases, there was a span of 19 bases. The CDR3 spells CASSPPGHPTPLHF. For the CDR3, the DNA is TGTGCCAGCAGCCCACCCGGGCACCCAACCCCCCTCCACTTT.

V gene TRBV19 combines with J gene TRBJ2-3; the D is unclear. The V end lost 4 bases, the J end lost 3 bases, and 11 bases lay between the germline ends. CDR3 length: 14 residues. Germline V CDR1 and CDR2: LNHDA, SQIVND (reference sequence). The CDR3 spells CASSSTHRTDTQYF. DNA for the CDR3: TGTGCCAGTAGTAGTACCCACCGGACAGATACGCAGTATTTT.

The chain joins TRBV5-8 to TRBJ2-1, with D possibly TRBD1 on 6 matching bases. V was clipped by 5 bases and J by 0 bases, with 18 bases between them. The CDR3 runs to 17 residues. Germline CDR1 and CDR2: SGHTS and YDEGEE. The CDR3 loop reads CASRFLLGRGSYNEQFF. DNA of the CDR3: TGTGCCAGCAGATTCCTCCTTGGCAGGGGCTCCTACAATGAGCAGTTCTTC.

There are a few counts of this clonotype. This chain joins TRBV6-6 and TRBJ1-2; 10 positions match TRBD1. The CDR3 contains 15 residues. CDR1 is MNHNY and CDR2 is SVGAGI in the germline V gene (reference sequence). Trimming removed 4 bases from V and 2 bases from J; junction bases left unmatched: 4. The CDR3 loop is CASSSPGQGNYGYTF. In DNA, the CDR3 is TGTGCCAGCAGTTCCCCGGGACAGGGGAACTATGGCTACACCTTC.

For this clonotype: This may be a read error, as it is one base from a much larger clone. This sequence joins TRBV7-2 and TRBJ2-5; no firm D call. The CDR3 is 14 amino acids. Germline V gene sequence: CDR1 SGHTA, CDR2 FQGNSA. V was shortened by 6 bases and J by 4 bases, with 15 bases between the two germline ends. In DNA form, the CDR3 reads TGTGCCAGCAGATTCAAAGGGATTGGAGAGACCCAGTACTTC. Translation gives CASRFKGIGETQYF.

The V gene is TRBV28, the J gene TRBJ2-7; 7 nucleotides align to TRBD2. In germline, CDR1 is MDHEN, CDR2 SYDVKM. The CDR3 consists of 14 residues. V gave up 7 bases and J gave up 5 bases; unmatched junction bases: 11. CDR3 in DNA: TGTGCCAGCAAGCGGGGCAACTTAGGTCACGAGCAGTACTTC. Translated, it gives CASKRGNLGHEQYF.

The J gene is TRBJ2-1, the V gene TRBV7-9; 7 bases match TRBD2. Per the germline V gene, CDR1 is SEHNR and CDR2 is FQNEAQ (reference sequence). The V and J ends lost 8 bases and 2 bases, in that order; junction bases with no gene match: 6. There are 14 residues in the CDR3. The CDR3, as DNA: TGTGCCAGCGGTCGGGGGGAGGCCTACAATGAGCAGTTCTTC. This gives the protein CASGRGEAYNEQFF.

The chain couples TRBV2 to TRBJ1-4; no reliable D call. The CDR3 has 14 residues. The V and J ends lost 6 bases and 0 bases respectively, with 8 bases between them. The germline gives CDR1 SNHLY, CDR2 FYNNEI. CDR3 in amino acids: CASSAGATNEKLFF. CDR3 DNA: TGTGCCAGCAGCGCTGGGGCAACTAATGAAAAACTGTTTTTT.

This rearrangement joins TRBV7-9 to TRBJ2-7, with 7 bases aligning to TRBD1. The CDR3 spans 14 residues. Germline V gives CDR1 SEHNR, CDR2 FQNEAQ (reference sequence). V was clipped by 10 bases and J by 7 bases; unmatched bases: 16. CDR3 bases: TGTGCCACCCATGATACAGGGGTCTACGTTGAGCAGTACTTC. This gives the protein CATHDTGVYVEQYF.

The chain recombines TRBV7-8 with TRBJ1-6; the match to TRBD1 covers 7 bases. The junction had 7 bases not matched to a gene; V was cut back by 2 bases and J by 6 bases. CDR1 and CDR2 (germline): SGHVS, FQNEAQ. This CDR3 comprises 16 residues. The CDR3 protein is CASSLPQGGRNSPLHF. The CDR3, as DNA: TGTGCCAGCAGCTTACCTCAGGGGGGTCGTAATTCACCCCTCCACTTT.

The chain employs TRBV2 and TRBJ1-5; D gene unclear. This CDR3 has 14 residues. From germline, CDR1 is SNHLY and CDR2 FYNNEI. V was pared by 7 bases and J by 3 bases, with 13 bases between. The CDR3 DNA follows: TGTGCCAGCATTTCCGGACTCAACAATCAGCCCCAGCATTTT. This sequence encodes CASISGLNNQPQHF.

This clonotype has at least ten counts. The genes are TRBV7-8 and TRBJ1-1, with D perhaps matching TRBD1 (5 bases). V lost 5 bases and J 4 bases, leaving 5 bases between the germline ends. Per the germline V gene, CDR1 is SGHVS and CDR2 is FQNEAQ. This CDR3 spans 11 amino acids. For the CDR3, the DNA is TGTGCCAGCAGCCAGGGCACTGAAGCTTTCTTT. Translation gives CASSQGTEAFF.

This clonotype was counted between two and nine times. V usage is TRBV7-9 and J usage is TRBJ1-1; tentative D call: TRBD1 (5 bases). This CDR3 contains 15 residues. In germline, CDR1 is SEHNR, CDR2 FQNEAQ (reference sequence). Trimming left V 5 bases short and J 1 base short, with 14 bases between. CDR3 in DNA: TGTGCCAGCAGCCCCTCCCAGGGAGAGAACACTGAAGCTTTCTTT. Translated: CASSPSQGENTEAFF.

This clonotype came up many times. This chain uses TRBV12-3 or TRBV12-4 with TRBJ1-1, with TRBD1 as a possible D gene (5 bases). There are 15 residues in the CDR3. V was clipped by 4 bases and J by 1 base, with 13 bases between them. The CDR3 is CASSSPGGGNTEAFF. The CDR3 DNA sequence: TGTGCCAGCAGTTCCCCCGGGGGTGGGAACACTGAAGCTTTCTTT.